This TCR beta chain originates from a study of cytomegalovirus exposure and HLA in healthy donors. Study results and caveats: In a later analysis, productive TCRs from donors in an Asian-associated ancestry cluster reportedly carried fewer N-insertions than the cohort mean. What TCR beta sequences reportedly achieved was accurate prediction of HLA-A and HLA-B alleles in most subjects.

CDR3 length: 14 amino acids. This clone was detected only once. The antigen remains undetermined. Amplification used 60 Vbeta primers and 13 Jbeta primers. Here immunoSEQ multiplex PCR was the method, and the copy in TCRdb shows in-frame clones only, minus some. The data hold about 96,000 clones, with approximately 72% observed a single time. The material sequenced was PBMCs. This TCR was recovered from a woman aged 65 to 85 in good health and CMV-seropositive. The gene calls are TRBV21-1 and TRBJ2-7; the table's D call, TRBD2, was not checked against the DNA. TRBV21-1 constitutes a pseudogene. DNA of the CDR3: TGTGCCAGCAGCAATCGAAACACTACCTACGAGCAGTACTTC. Its protein is CASSNRNTTYEQYF.